This paragraph reports one T cell receptor (beta chain). Its antigen is still unknown. This entry comes from a study of T cell repertoires in cytomegalovirus infection. Background on the study: CMV infection and matching HLA type were both indicated by public TCR beta signatures.

The germline gives CDR1 SGHTA, CDR2 FQGNSA. The V gene lost 1 base and the J gene lost 4 bases, with 14 bases spanning the gap. CDR3 length: 15 amino acids. TCRdb ran MiXCR on the reads and lists one entry per CDR3 protein. The sample lists roughly 990,000 distinct CDR3 sequences, about a third occurring once. This rearrangement joins TRBV7-2 to TRBJ2-7; no reliable D call. This receptor was obtained from a human donor in good health (CMV status not recorded). Some clones in this sample may be carry-over from other donors' samples. This sample comprised cultured CD8+ T cells from PBMCs, obtained from culture after CMV antigen stimulation. CDR3 nucleotides: TGTGCCAGCAGCTTAGGTTTTGCTAAATCGTACGAGCAGTACTTC. As protein: CASSLGFAKSYEQYF.